This TCR beta chain derives from a study of identical twins. CDR1 and CDR2 (germline): KGHSH, LQKENI. CDR3 length: 14 amino acids. V dropped 3 bases and J dropped 7 bases, with 13 bases sitting between them. TCRdb used MiXCR to reprocess the 5' RACE reads, holding one entry per CDR3 protein. Here the sample spans roughly 720,000 distinct CDR3 sequences, about 20% being singletons. The table lists this clonotype with a few counts. In addition, the sample was reused for a study of T cells expressing NK-cell markers. That paper notes: It was sorted CD3+CD56+NKG2C+, CD3+CD56+NKG2C- and CD3+CD56-NKG2C+ T cells that supplied the TCR beta repertoires.

The clonotype originates from a woman younger than 30 in good health. This chain links TRBV18 with TRBJ2-1; tentative D call: TRBD2 (5 bases). The sequencing input was PBMCs. The CDR3 reads CASSPSGGGNEQFF. CDR3 DNA sequence: TGTGCCAGCTCACCCTCTGGAGGTGGGAATGAGCAGTTCTTC.